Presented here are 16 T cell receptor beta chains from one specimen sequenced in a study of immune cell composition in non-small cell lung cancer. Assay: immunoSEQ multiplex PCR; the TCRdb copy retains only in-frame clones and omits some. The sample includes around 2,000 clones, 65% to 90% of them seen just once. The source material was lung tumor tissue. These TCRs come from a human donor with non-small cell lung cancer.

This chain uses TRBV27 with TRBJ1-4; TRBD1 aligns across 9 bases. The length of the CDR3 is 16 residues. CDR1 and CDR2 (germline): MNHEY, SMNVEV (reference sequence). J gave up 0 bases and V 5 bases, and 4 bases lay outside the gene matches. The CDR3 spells CASSERTGATNEKLFF. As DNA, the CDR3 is TGTGCCAGCAGTGAACGGACAGGGGCAACTAATGAAAAACTGTTTTTT.

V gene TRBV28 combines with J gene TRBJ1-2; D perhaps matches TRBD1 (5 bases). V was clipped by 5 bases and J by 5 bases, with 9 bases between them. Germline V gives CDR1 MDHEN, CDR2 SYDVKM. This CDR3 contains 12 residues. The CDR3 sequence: CASSAAGYGYTF. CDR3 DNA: TGTGCCAGCAGTGCGGCAGGGTATGGCTACACCTTC.

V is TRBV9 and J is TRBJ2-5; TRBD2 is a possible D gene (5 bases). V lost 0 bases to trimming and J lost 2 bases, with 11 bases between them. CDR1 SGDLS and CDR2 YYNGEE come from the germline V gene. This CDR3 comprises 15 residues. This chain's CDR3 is CASSVGGWGQETQYF. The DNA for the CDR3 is TGTGCCAGCAGCGTAGGCGGGTGGGGACAAGAGACCCAGTACTTC. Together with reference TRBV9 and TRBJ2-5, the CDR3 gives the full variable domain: DSGVTQTPKHLITATGQRVTLRCSPRSGDLSVYWYQQSLDQGLQFLIQYYNGEERAKGNILERFSAQQFPDLHSELNLSSLELGDSALYFCASSVGGWGQETQYFGPGTRLLVL.

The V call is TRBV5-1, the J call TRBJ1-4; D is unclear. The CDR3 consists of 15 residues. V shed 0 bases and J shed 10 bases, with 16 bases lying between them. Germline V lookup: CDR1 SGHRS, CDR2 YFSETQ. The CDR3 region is CASSLGARPQGKLFF. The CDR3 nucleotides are TGCGCCAGCAGCTTGGGAGCCAGACCTCAAGGAAAACTGTTTTTT.

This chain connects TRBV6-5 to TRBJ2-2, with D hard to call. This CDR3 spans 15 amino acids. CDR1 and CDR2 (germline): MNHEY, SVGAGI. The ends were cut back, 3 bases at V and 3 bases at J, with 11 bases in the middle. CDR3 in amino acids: CASSYVGGDTGELFF. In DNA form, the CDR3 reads TGTGCCAGCAGTTATGTGGGTGGGGACACCGGGGAGCTGTTTTTT.

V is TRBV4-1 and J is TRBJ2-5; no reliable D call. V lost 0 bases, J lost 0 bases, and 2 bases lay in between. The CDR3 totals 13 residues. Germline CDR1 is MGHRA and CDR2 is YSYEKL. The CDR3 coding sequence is TGCGCCAGCAGCCAAGAAAACCAAGAGACCCAGTACTTC. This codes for CASSQENQETQYF.

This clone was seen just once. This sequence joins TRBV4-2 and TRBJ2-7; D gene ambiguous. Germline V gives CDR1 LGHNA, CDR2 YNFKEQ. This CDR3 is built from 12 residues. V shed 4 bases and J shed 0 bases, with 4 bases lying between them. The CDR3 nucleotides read TGTGCCAGCAGCCTAAGCTCCTACGAGCAGTACTTC. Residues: CASSLSSYEQYF.

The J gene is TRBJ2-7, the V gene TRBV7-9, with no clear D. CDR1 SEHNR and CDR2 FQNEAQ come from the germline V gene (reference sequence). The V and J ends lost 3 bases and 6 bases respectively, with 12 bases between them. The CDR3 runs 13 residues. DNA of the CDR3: TGTGCCAGCAGCTTTGAACGGTTCTTCGAGCAGTACTTC. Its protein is CASSFERFFEQYF.

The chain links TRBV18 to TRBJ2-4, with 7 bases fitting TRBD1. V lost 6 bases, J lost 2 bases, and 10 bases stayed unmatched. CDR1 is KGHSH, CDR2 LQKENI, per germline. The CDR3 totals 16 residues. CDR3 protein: CASSLEGAGPKNIQYF. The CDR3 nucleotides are TGTGCCAGCTCGTTAGAGGGGGCTGGGCCCAAAAACATTCAGTACTTC.

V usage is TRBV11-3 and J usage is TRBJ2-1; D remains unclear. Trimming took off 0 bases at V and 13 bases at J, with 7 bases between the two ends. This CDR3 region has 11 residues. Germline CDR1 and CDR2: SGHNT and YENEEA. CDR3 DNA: TGTGCCAGCAGCTTAGACTCAATACAGTTCTTC. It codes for CASSLDSIQFF.

The CDR3 protein is CASSDRLAKNIQYF. As DNA, the CDR3 is TGTGCCAGTTCTGACAGGTTAGCCAAAAACATTCAGTACTTC. The chain combines TRBV19 with TRBJ2-4; maybe TRBD1 (6 bases). With 8 bases removed from V and 0 bases from J, the gap between germline ends came to 11 bases. The CDR3 sequence is 14 residues long. Germline V CDR1 and CDR2: LNHDA, SQIVND (reference sequence).

This chain's CDR3 is CARRNREEILSSYNSPLHF. The CDR3 DNA follows: TGTGCCAGAAGGAACCGGGAGGAGATACTAAGCTCCTATAATTCACCCCTCCACTTT. This chain uses TRBV5-3 with TRBJ1-6, with D unclear. TRBV5-3 carries the ORF label, with uncertain function. The CDR3 sequence is 19 residues long. Trimming took off 5 bases at V and 0 bases at J, with 21 bases between the two ends.

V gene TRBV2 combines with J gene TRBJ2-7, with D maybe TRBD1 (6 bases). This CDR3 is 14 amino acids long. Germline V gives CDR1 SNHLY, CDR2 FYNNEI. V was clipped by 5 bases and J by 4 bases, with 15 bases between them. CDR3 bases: TGTGCCAGCAGTTCACAGGGTCAGGGATACGAGCAGTACTTC. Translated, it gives CASSSQGQGYEQYF.

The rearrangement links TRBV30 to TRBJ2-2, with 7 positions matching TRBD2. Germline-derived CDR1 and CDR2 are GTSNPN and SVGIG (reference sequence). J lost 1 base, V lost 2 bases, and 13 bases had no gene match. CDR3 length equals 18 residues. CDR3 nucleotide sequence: TGTGCCTGGAGTATCCGGACTAGATTATCTTTGAACACCGGGGAGCTGTTTTTT. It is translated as CAWSIRTRLSLNTGELFF.

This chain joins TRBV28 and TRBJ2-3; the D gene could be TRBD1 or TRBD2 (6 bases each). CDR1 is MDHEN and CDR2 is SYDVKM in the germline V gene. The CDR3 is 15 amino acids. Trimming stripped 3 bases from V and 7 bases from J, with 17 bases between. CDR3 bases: TGTGCCAGCAGTTTGACGGGGGCCGAACCTTATACGCAGTATTTT. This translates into CASSLTGAEPYTQYF.

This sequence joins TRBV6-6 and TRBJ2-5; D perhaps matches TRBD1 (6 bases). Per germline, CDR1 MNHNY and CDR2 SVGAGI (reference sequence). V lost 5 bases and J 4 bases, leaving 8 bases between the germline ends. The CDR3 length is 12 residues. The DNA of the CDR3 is TGTGCCAGCAGTCCGACAGGAGAGACCCAGTACTTC. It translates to CASSPTGETQYF.